Each of the 29 T cell receptor beta chains below was sequenced from the same sample in a study of early T cells in non-severe SARS-CoV-2 infection. TCRdb recomputed calls from the 5' RACE reads with MiXCR, one row per CDR3 protein. This table has about 48,000 distinct CDR3 sequences, about 12% appearing once. The sequenced sample consisted of whole blood. These receptors were collected from an adult who was a healthcare worker with PCR-confirmed SARS-CoV-2 infection or an uninfected control (not recorded which).

This clonotype was observed many times. This rearrangement joins TRBV24-1 to TRBJ1-5; weak D call: TRBD1 (5 bases). Germline V gene data show CDR1 as KGHDR and CDR2 as SFDVKD. This CDR3 contains 17 residues. V lost 2 bases and J 0 bases, leaving 13 bases between the germline ends. The CDR3 sequence is CATSDSRTSHSNQPQHF. In DNA, the CDR3 is TGTGCCACCAGTGATTCCCGGACATCCCATAGCAATCAGCCCCAGCATTTT.

This clonotype was observed a handful of times. The chain recombines TRBV6-1 with TRBJ2-1; 8 nucleotides line up with TRBD2. CDR1 is MNHNS, CDR2 SASEGT, per germline. The CDR3 consists of 16 residues. Germline trimming cut 10 bases from V and 0 bases from J; bases unmatched to any gene: 11. The CDR3, as DNA: TGTGCCATGGGACTAGTGGAGACGAGCTCCTACAATGAGCAGTTCTTC. Amino acid sequence: CAMGLVETSSYNEQFF.

This clonotype was counted many times. The chain employs TRBV5-4 and TRBJ2-7; the D gene is possibly TRBD2 (7 bases). Trimming left V 5 bases short and J 6 bases short, with 21 bases between. The CDR3 has 15 amino acids. Per the germline V gene, CDR1 is SGHNT and CDR2 is YYREEE (reference sequence). CDR3: CASRRAGASAGEQYF. The DNA of the CDR3 is TGTGCCAGCAGACGCGCGGGGGCTTCTGCGGGCGAGCAGTACTTC.

This clonotype turned up a few times. The rearrangement uses TRBV3-1 and TRBJ2-1; 9 bases are a match to TRBD2. Trimming took 4 bases from V and 6 from J; bases not matched to a gene: 4. The CDR3 extends over 14 amino acids. Germline V lookup: CDR1 LGHDT, CDR2 YNNKEL (reference sequence). The CDR3 sequence: CASSRREGPNEQFF. CDR3 DNA sequence: TGTGCCAGCAGCCGGCGGGAGGGCCCCAATGAGCAGTTCTTC.

This clonotype was seen ten or more times. V usage is TRBV7-6 and J usage is TRBJ2-1; D is unresolved. V dropped 5 bases and J dropped 6 bases, with 11 bases sitting between them. This CDR3 comprises 13 residues. Germline CDR1 and CDR2: SGHVS and FNYEAQ. The CDR3 coding sequence is TGTGCCAGCAGCCCCTTGTACTCCAATGAGCAGTTCTTC. The encoded protein is CASSPLYSNEQFF.

This clonotype is labeled as medium-sized. The genes are TRBV20-1 and TRBJ1-1; 8 bases agree with TRBD1. Germline V gives CDR1 DFQATT, CDR2 SNEGSKA (reference sequence). V lost 6 bases, J lost 0 bases, and 3 bases stayed unmatched. CDR3 length equals 13 residues. DNA for the CDR3: TGCAGTGCGCAGACAGGGGTGAACACTGAAGCTTTCTTT. This translates into CSAQTGVNTEAFF.

A few counts support this clonotype. This chain uses TRBV11-2 with TRBJ2-5; tentatively, D is TRBD1 or TRBD2 (6 bases each). Trimming left V 3 bases short and J 3 bases short, with 20 bases between. The germline gives CDR1 SGHAT, CDR2 FQNNGV. CDR3 size: 17 residues. CDR3 residues: CASSFRGSGGAKETQYF. DNA of the CDR3: TGTGCCAGCAGCTTTAGGGGGTCGGGCGGGGCCAAAGAGACCCAGTACTTC. The whole variable domain, remainder taken from reference TRBV11-2 and TRBJ2-5, is EAGVAQSPRYKIIEKRQSVAFWCNPISGHATLYWYQQILGQGPKLLIQFQNNGVVDDSQLPKDRFSAERLKGVDSTLKIQPAKLEDSAVYLCASSFRGSGGAKETQYFGPGTRLLVL.

This clonotype was picked up many times. V is TRBV7-6 and J is TRBJ2-2, with D possibly matching TRBD2 (5 bases). Trimming took off 1 base at V and 1 base at J, with 13 bases between the two ends. This CDR3 has 17 residues. From germline, CDR1 is SGHVS and CDR2 FNYEAQ. Here the CDR3 reads CASSLGFGEWNTGELFF. The CDR3, as DNA: TGTGCCAGCAGCTTAGGGTTCGGGGAATGGAACACCGGGGAGCTGTTTTTT.

This clonotype was seen repeatedly, ten times or more. The chain carries TRBV2 and TRBJ2-3; D is ambiguous. Trimming pared 6 bases from V and 5 bases from J, leaving 9 bases between. Germline V gene data show CDR1 as SNHLY and CDR2 as FYNNEI. The CDR3 spans 12 residues. CDR3: CASRIQRDTQYF. The CDR3 nucleotides read TGTGCCAGCAGGATTCAACGAGATACGCAGTATTTT.

With regard to this clonotype: This may come from a read error, since a much larger clone is one base off. The chain recombines TRBV6-2 or TRBV6-3 with TRBJ1-4; D might be TRBD1 (5 bases). Germline values: CDR1 MNHEY, CDR2 SVGEGT. This CDR3 region has 15 residues. CDR3: CASLRGLGANEELFF. As DNA, the CDR3 is TGTGCCAGCCTAAGGGGTCTTGGAGCTAATGAAGAACTGTTTTTT.

This clonotype was counted between two and nine times. The chain links TRBV4-1 to TRBJ2-5; 11 bases fit TRBD1. Germline CDR1 and CDR2: MGHRA and YSYEKL. The CDR3 covers 16 residues. V lost 4 bases and J lost 5; bases outside the gene matches: 9. The CDR3 nucleotides read TGCGCCAGCAGCCTAGGACAGGGGGCCCGTTGGGAGACCCAGTACTTC. This gives the protein CASSLGQGARWETQYF.

This chain uses TRBV29-1 with TRBJ1-2, with D possibly matching TRBD1 (5 bases). The CDR3 consists of 13 residues. Deletions cut 0 bases from V and 4 bases from J, with 9 bases between. Germline CDR1 is SQVTM and CDR2 is ANQGSEA. The DNA for the CDR3 is TGCAGCGTTGAAGATCGCACAGGCTATGGCTACACCTTC. It encodes CSVEDRTGYGYTF.

The gene calls are TRBV29-1 and TRBJ1-5, with a possible D match to TRBD1 (6 bases). CDR1 is SQVTM and CDR2 is ANQGSEA in the germline V gene. V shed 6 bases and J shed 3 bases, with 12 bases lying between them. The CDR3 covers 13 residues. The CDR3 is CSVETGFNQPQHF. The DNA for the CDR3 is TGCAGCGTGGAAACAGGGTTCAATCAGCCCCAGCATTTT. The whole variable domain, remainder taken from reference TRBV29-1 and TRBJ1-5, is SAVISQKPSRDICQRGTSLTIQCQVDSQVTMMFWYRQQPGQSLTLIATANQGSEATYESGFVIDKFPISRPNLTFSTLTVSNMSPEDSSIYLCSVETGFNQPQHFGDGTRLSIL.

This clonotype appeared a few times. V gene TRBV3-1 combines with J gene TRBJ2-6, with a weak D call TRBD1 (5 bases). Trimming took 8 bases from V and 3 from J, leaving 14 bases between them. The CDR3 totals 15 residues. Germline V gene data show CDR1 as LGHDT and CDR2 as YNNKEL (reference sequence). Here the CDR3 DNA reads TGTGCCAGCCACACCCAGGGTGGTGGGGCCAACGTCCTGACTTTC. It encodes CASHTQGGGANVLTF. The full variable domain, with the rest looked up from reference TRBV3-1 and TRBJ2-6, is DTAVSQTPKYLVTQMGNDKSIKCEQNLGHDTMYWYKQDSKKFLKIMFSYNNKELIINETVPNRFSPKSPDKAHLNLHINSLELGDSAVYFCASHTQGGGANVLTFGAGSRLTVL.

This clonotype was seen repeatedly, ten times or more. V usage is TRBV6-5 and J usage is TRBJ2-1; no definite D call. V lost 8 bases and J 8 bases, leaving 10 bases between the germline ends. The germline V gene has CDR1 MNHEY and CDR2 SVGAGI. This CDR3 has 11 residues. The CDR3 spells CASLGVDEQFF. The CDR3 nucleotides are TGTGCCAGCCTTGGAGTCGATGAGCAGTTCTTC.

This clonotype was counted a few times. CDR3 in DNA: TGCAGTGCTCGCCGTGATTCGAATCGAGATTCACCCCTCCACTTT. This translates into CSARRDSNRDSPLHF. V usage is TRBV20-1 and J usage is TRBJ1-6, with D unresolved. The germline CDR1 and CDR2 sequences are DFQATT and SNEGSKA (reference sequence). Trimming stripped 5 bases from V and 8 bases from J, with 19 bases between. The CDR3 has 15 amino acids.

There are a few counts of this clonotype. This chain joins TRBV29-1 and TRBJ1-1; possibly TRBD1 for D (5 bases). Germline V gene data show CDR1 as SQVTM and CDR2 as ANQGSEA. V gave up 0 bases and J gave up 3 bases, with 14 bases separating them. This CDR3 comprises 15 residues. This chain's CDR3 is CSVEDRAGPHTEAFF. The CDR3 DNA reads TGCAGCGTTGAAGATCGGGCGGGGCCGCACACTGAAGCTTTCTTT. The full variable domain, in which reference TRBV29-1 and TRBJ1-1 provide the parts outside the CDR3, is SAVISQKPSRDICQRGTSLTIQCQVDSQVTMMFWYRQQPGQSLTLIATANQGSEATYESGFVIDKFPISRPNLTFSTLTVSNMSPEDSSIYLCSVEDRAGPHTEAFFGQGTRLTVV.

The sample holds many counts of this clonotype. V usage is TRBV6-5 and J usage is TRBJ1-5; D is undetermined. The germline gives CDR1 MNHEY, CDR2 SVGAGI. The CDR3 is 14 residues long. Trimming left V 6 bases short and J 6 bases short, with 15 bases between. The CDR3 spells CASSRRTLGQPQHF. CDR3 sequence (DNA): TGTGCCAGCAGCCGACGGACCTTAGGTCAGCCCCAGCATTTT.

This clonotype came up a few times. The V and J genes are TRBV7-2 and TRBJ2-1; D perhaps matches TRBD2 (5 bases). V lost 5 bases to trimming and J lost 6 bases, with 20 bases between them. This CDR3 region has 16 residues. The germline V gene encodes CDR1 SGHTA and CDR2 FQGNSA. CDR3 loop: CASSPGGPGKGNEQFF. CDR3 DNA: TGTGCCAGCAGCCCAGGTGGACCCGGGAAGGGCAATGAGCAGTTCTTC.

This clonotype was recorded a few times. J is TRBJ2-1 and V is TRBV28, with no clear D. Trimming stripped 6 bases from V and 5 bases from J, with 5 bases between. The CDR3 runs to 11 residues. Germline-derived CDR1 and CDR2 are MDHEN and SYDVKM. The CDR3 loop is CASSHNNEQFF. In DNA form, the CDR3 reads TGTGCCAGCAGCCATAACAATGAGCAGTTCTTC.

This clonotype was seen many times. The chain joins TRBV9 to TRBJ2-7; 9 nucleotides agree with TRBD2. The CDR3 has 15 residues. The germline CDR1 and CDR2 sequences are SGDLS and YYNGEE. The ends lost 4 bases at V and 5 bases at J; junction bases unmatched: 10. CDR3 loop: CASSLAGGGVHEQYF. The CDR3 DNA reads as TGTGCCAGCAGCCTCGCGGGAGGGGGGGTCCACGAGCAGTACTTC.

V usage is TRBV7-9 and J usage is TRBJ1-1; no firm D call. Germline loops: CDR1 SEHNR, CDR2 FQNEAQ (reference sequence). V dropped 2 bases and J dropped 0 bases, with 10 bases sitting between them. The CDR3 consists of 15 residues. The CDR3 DNA reads TGTGCCAGCAGCTTAACGGGCACCATGAACACTGAAGCTTTCTTT. Translated: CASSLTGTMNTEAFF.

This chain links TRBV11-2 with TRBJ1-6; a weak D match, TRBD1 (6 bases). V lost 2 bases and J 5 bases, leaving 7 bases between the germline ends. This CDR3 comprises 14 residues. Germline V CDR1 and CDR2: SGHAT, FQNNGV. CDR3 residues: CASSLRTDNSPLHF. The CDR3 DNA sequence: TGTGCCAGCAGCTTAAGGACAGATAATTCACCCCTCCACTTT.

This clonotype showed up just a few times. The J gene is TRBJ2-3, the V gene TRBV9; TRBD2 might be the D (5 bases). Trimming took 4 bases from V and 0 from J, leaving 18 bases between them. CDR1 is SGDLS, CDR2 YYNGEE, per germline. The CDR3 contains 17 residues. For the CDR3, the DNA is TGTGCCAGCAGCCCAGACAACGGGAAACCTAGCACAGATACGCAGTATTTT. It codes for CASSPDNGKPSTDTQYF.

The chain has TRBV27 and TRBJ1-4, with a tentative D call TRBD1 (6 bases). Germline values: CDR1 MNHEY, CDR2 SMNVEV (reference sequence). Trimming took 4 bases from V and 4 from J, leaving 13 bases between them. The length of the CDR3 is 15 residues. The CDR3 loop reads CASSSRQDSNEKLFF. CDR3 nucleotide sequence: TGTGCCAGCAGTTCGCGACAGGATAGTAATGAAAAACTGTTTTTT.

This clonotype has only one observation. The CDR3 sequence: CASSYHNPGTENTGELFF. CDR3 bases: TGTGCCAGCAGTTACCACAACCCCGGGACAGAGAACACCGGGGAGCTGTTTTTT. The chain combines TRBV6-5 with TRBJ2-2, with 7 bases that match TRBD1. Trimming took 2 bases from V and 1 from J; bases not matched to a gene: 10. The germline V gene encodes CDR1 MNHEY and CDR2 SVGAGI. The CDR3 extends over 18 amino acids.

This clonotype was recorded many times. The V gene is TRBV20-1, the J gene TRBJ2-7; 7 bases fit TRBD2. Germline values: CDR1 DFQATT, CDR2 SNEGSKA (reference sequence). V was pared by 4 bases and J by 3 bases, with 6 bases of the junction left unmatched. The CDR3 contains 13 residues. The CDR3 loop reads CSAKFGLDYEQYF. The DNA for the CDR3 is TGCAGTGCTAAGTTTGGACTAGACTACGAGCAGTACTTC.

The sample holds many counts of this clonotype. The gene calls are TRBV29-1 and TRBJ2-3; D is uncertain. Germline assignment: CDR1 SQVTM and CDR2 ANQGSEA. The CDR3 totals 10 residues. The germline V and J ends were trimmed by 3 bases and 2 bases, with 0 bases remaining between them. CDR3 bases: TGCAGCGTTGACACAGATACGCAGTATTTT. Translation: CSVDTDTQYF.

This clonotype occurred many times. The chain carries TRBV5-4 and TRBJ1-1; D call uncertain. The CDR3 consists of 14 residues. Per the germline V gene, CDR1 is SGHNT and CDR2 is YYREEE (reference sequence). The V end lost 0 bases, the J end lost 4 bases, and 10 bases lay between the germline ends. The CDR3 bases are TGTGCCAGCAGCTTGGGGAGGGAGGGCACTGAAGCTTTCTTT. Translation: CASSLGREGTEAFF. Looking up the rest from reference TRBV5-4 and TRBJ1-1 gives the full variable domain: ETGVTQSPTHLIKTRGQQVTLRCSSQSGHNTVSWYQQALGQGPQFIFQYYREEENGRGNFPPRFSGLQFPNYSSELNVNALELDDSALYLCASSLGREGTEAFFGQGTRLTVV.